Below, 16 T cell receptor beta chains from the same sample are listed, as sequenced in a study of blood T cell repertoires in COVID-19. Profiled with immunoSEQ multiplex PCR; TCRdb holds only in-frame clones, not every one. The sample lists 300,000 to 400,000 clones, approximately 88% occurring once. Sequenced sample: PBMCs or T cells enriched from blood (not recorded which). The receptor set was obtained from a man in his 60s who had recovered from COVID-19.

The J gene is TRBJ2-7, the V gene TRBV6-6, with D tentatively TRBD2 (6 bases). Germline V lookup: CDR1 MNHNY, CDR2 SVGAGI (reference sequence). V was cut by 7 bases and J by 1 base, with 11 bases left in between. The length of the CDR3 is 13 residues. This CDR3 is CASKMGGSYEQYF. The CDR3 DNA sequence: TGTGCCAGCAAAATGGGGGGTTCCTACGAGCAGTACTTC.

For this clone: The junction shows a germline mismatch at one end, possibly a read error. The rearrangement uses TRBV7-7 and TRBJ2-7, with TRBD2 matching over 10 bases. This CDR3 spans 17 amino acids. Germline CDR1 reads SSHAT; CDR2 reads FNYEAQ (reference sequence). The CDR3, as DNA: TGTGCTAGCAGCTTAGGGCGGCTAGCGGGAGCTACTAGCGAGCAGTACTTC. As protein: CASSLGRLAGATSEQYF.

This clone was seen once. CDR3: CASRQDSYEQYF. DNA of the CDR3: TGTGCCAGCAGACAGGACTCCTACGAGCAGTACTTC. The chain couples TRBV2 to TRBJ2-7; the D gene is possibly TRBD1 (5 bases). V was clipped by 6 bases and J by 0 bases, with 6 bases between them. The CDR3 sequence is 12 residues long. Germline lookup yields CDR1 SNHLY and CDR2 FYNNEI. Combining the CDR3 with reference TRBV2 and TRBJ2-7 gives the whole variable domain EPEVTQTPSHQVTQMGQEVILRCVPISNHLYFYWYRQILGQKVEFLVSFYNNEISEKSEIFDDQFSVERPDGSNFTLKIRSTKLEDSAMYFCASRQDSYEQYFGPGTRLTVT.

V and J are TRBV5-1 and TRBJ2-2; no definite D call. Looked up from germline, CDR1 is SGHRS and CDR2 is YFSETQ. The CDR3 spans 14 residues. Trimming took 4 bases from V and 2 from J, leaving 9 bases between them. The CDR3 coding sequence is TGCGCCAGCAGCATCGTCCCTAACACCGGGGAGCTGTTTTTT. It encodes CASSIVPNTGELFF.

Details on this clone: This sample includes further DNA sequences coding for the same CDR3. This chain uses TRBV10-3 with TRBJ1-5, with 9 bases lining up with TRBD1. The CDR3 runs 14 residues. Germline CDR1 ENHRY, CDR2 SYGVKD. The junction had 2 bases not matched to a gene; V was cut back by 4 bases and J by 4 bases. CDR3 DNA: TGTGCCATCAGTGGACAGGGGGGGAATCAGCCCCAGCATTTT. It is translated as CAISGQGGNQPQHF.

The chain joins TRBV28 to TRBJ2-5, with D maybe TRBD1 (7 bases). V was clipped by 10 bases and J by 3 bases, with 18 bases between them. The CDR3 loop spans 14 amino acids. The germline gives CDR1 MDHEN, CDR2 SYDVKM. CDR3 amino acids: CAIKASRGEETQYF. The CDR3 DNA reads TGTGCCATCAAGGCCAGCAGGGGGGAAGAGACCCAGTACTTC. The entire variable domain, with the rest obtained from reference TRBV28 and TRBJ2-5, is as follows: DVKVTQSSRYLVKRTGEKVFLECVQDMDHENMFWYRQDPGLGLRLIYFSYDVKMKEKGDIPEGYSVSREKKERFSLILESASTNQTSMYLCAIKASRGEETQYFGPGTRLLVL.

This clone was seen repeatedly, ten times or more. The chain has TRBV27 and TRBJ2-7; 9 bases are a match to TRBD2. Germline V gene lookup returns CDR1 MNHEY and CDR2 SMNVEV (reference sequence). The CDR3 runs to 15 residues. V lost 6 bases and J lost 2; bases outside the gene matches: 8. CDR3 region: CASRASGRPPYEQYF. The DNA of the CDR3 is TGTGCCAGCAGAGCCAGCGGGAGGCCGCCCTACGAGCAGTACTTC.

The chain has TRBV5-1 and TRBJ2-1, with D maybe TRBD2 (6 bases). Between the trimmed V and J ends, which lost 3 bases and 4 bases, there was a span of 11 bases. Looked up from germline, CDR1 is SGHRS and CDR2 is YFSETQ. The CDR3 totals 14 residues. The CDR3 nucleotides are TGCGCCAGCAGCTCGGACGGGACTTACAATGAGCAGTTCTTC. Protein sequence: CASSSDGTYNEQFF. Variable domain in full (rest from reference TRBV5-1 and TRBJ2-1): KAGVTQTPRYLIKTRGQQVTLSCSPISGHRSVSWYQQTPGQGLQFLFEYFSETQRNKGNFPGRFSGRQFSNSRSEMNVSTLELGDSALYLCASSSDGTYNEQFFGPGTRLTVL.

The chain couples TRBV19 to TRBJ1-4; 7 nucleotides agree with TRBD1. CDR3 length: 15 amino acids. Germline CDR1 and CDR2: LNHDA and SQIVND (reference sequence). Unmatched junction bases numbered 7, after V lost 6 bases and J lost 3 bases. The DNA of the CDR3 is TGTGCCAGTAGGAGAGCGACAGGGTCTAATGAAAAACTGTTTTTT. It encodes CASRRATGSNEKLFF. Drawing the rest from reference TRBV19 and TRBJ1-4, the complete variable domain is DGGITQSPKYLFRKEGQNVTLSCEQNLNHDAMYWYRQDPGQGLRLIYYSQIVNDFQKGDIAEGYSVSREKKESFPLTVTSAQKNPTAFYLCASRRATGSNEKLFFGSGTQLSVL.

V gene TRBV18 combines with J gene TRBJ1-1; D is ambiguous. V lost 0 bases and J 4 bases, leaving 6 bases between the germline ends. The CDR3 is 13 amino acids. From germline, CDR1 is KGHSH and CDR2 LQKENI. The CDR3 nucleotides read TGTGCCAGCTCACCACCCGGTTTCACTGAAGCTTTCTTT. Its translation: CASSPPGFTEAFF.

In DNA, the CDR3 is TGCGCCAGCAGCTTGGGACTCGAGACCGGGGAGCTGTTTTTT. Encoded protein: CASSLGLETGELFF. The chain combines TRBV5-1 with TRBJ2-2; the D is unclear. The CDR3 is 14 residues long. CDR1 and CDR2 from the germline V gene are SGHRS and YFSETQ. V lost 0 bases and J 5 bases, leaving 8 bases between the germline ends.

This clone was recorded once. The chain links TRBV7-3 to TRBJ2-4; TRBD2 might be the D (5 bases). This CDR3 has 17 amino acids. Trimming left V 5 bases short and J 0 bases short, with 17 bases between. Germline V CDR1 and CDR2: SGHTA, FQGTGA. CDR3 loop: CASSPRGERLAKNIQYF. As DNA, the CDR3 is TGTGCCAGCAGCCCCCGTGGGGAGAGGCTAGCCAAAAACATTCAGTACTTC. Combining the CDR3 with reference TRBV7-3 and TRBJ2-4 gives the whole variable domain GAGVSQTPSNKVTEKGKYVELRCDPISGHTALYWYRQSLGQGPEFLIYFQGTGAADDSGLPNDRFFAVRPEGSVSTLKIQRTERGDSAVYLCASSPRGERLAKNIQYFGAGTRLSVL.

V is TRBV5-6 and J is TRBJ2-4, with 9 nucleotides matching TRBD2. The CDR3 loop spans 16 amino acids. Germline values: CDR1 SGHDT, CDR2 YYEEEE. V lost 0 bases, J lost 8 bases, and 9 bases stayed unmatched. The CDR3 region has the DNA TGTGCCAGCAGCTTGGCTGGGCGGGGGGGCCGGTACATTCAGTACTTC. It is translated as CASSLAGRGGRYIQYF.

V gene TRBV2 combines with J gene TRBJ2-7; 9 bases are shared with TRBD1. J gave up 5 bases and V 6 bases, and 8 bases lay outside the gene matches. Looked up from germline, CDR1 is SNHLY and CDR2 is FYNNEI. This CDR3 contains 14 residues. The CDR3 bases are TGTGCCAGCAGACCCGGACAGGGGAAACACGAGCAGTACTTC. This sequence encodes CASRPGQGKHEQYF.

V is TRBV27 and J is TRBJ2-3, with D unclear. Per the germline V gene, CDR1 is MNHEY and CDR2 is SMNVEV (reference sequence). V lost 6 bases, J lost 2 bases, and 12 bases lay in between. The CDR3 length is 14 residues. The CDR3 DNA sequence: TGTGCCAGCAGCTCCCTCGAGCTCACAGATACGCAGTATTTT. Its protein is CASSSLELTDTQYF.

This chain joins TRBV5-1 and TRBJ2-7, with a tentative D call TRBD2 (6 bases). Trimming took off 6 bases at V and 2 bases at J, with 18 bases between the two ends. CDR1 is SGHRS, CDR2 YFSETQ, per germline. This CDR3 contains 15 residues. CDR3 DNA: TGCGCCAGCACCCATTTCGGGCGGGGAACCTACGAGCAGTACTTC. The encoded protein is CASTHFGRGTYEQYF.